The next 19 T cell receptor beta chains were all read from a single sample in a study of OX40 agonist ivuxolimab in advanced cancers. Measured with immunoSEQ multiplex PCR; TCRdb has only the in-frame clones, and not every one. Here the sample spans around 20,000 clones, approximately 78% being singletons. The sample consisted of CD4+ or CD8+ T cells sorted from blood, taken in a trial of the OX40 agonist ivuxolimab. The receptors were gathered from an adult with an advanced solid tumor such as melanoma, head and neck, liver or kidney cancer.

This chain uses TRBV7-9 with TRBJ2-5, with 8 bases that match TRBD1. Losses at the gene ends were 6 bases for V and 5 bases for J; bases not matched to a gene: 8. Germline V gene lookup returns CDR1 SEHNR and CDR2 FQNEAQ (reference sequence). The CDR3 runs to 14 residues. The CDR3 DNA is TGTGCCAGCAGTCCACCAGGGGGCGGGGAGACCCAGTACTTC. The encoded protein is CASSPPGGGETQYF. Looking up the rest from reference TRBV7-9 and TRBJ2-5 gives the full variable domain: DTGVSQNPRHKITKRGQNVTFRCDPISEHNRLYWYRQTLGQGPEFLTYFQNEAQLEKSRLLSDRFSAERPKGSFSTLEIQRTEQGDSAMYLCASSPPGGGETQYFGPGTRLLVL.

The chain combines TRBV6-6 with TRBJ2-5; 7 positions match TRBD2. Gene TRBJ2-7 matches the end of the DNA better, so the J call may be wrong. The germline V gene has CDR1 MNHNY and CDR2 SVGAGI (reference sequence). The CDR3 totals 16 residues. The CDR3 nucleotides are TGTGCCAGCAGTTACTCGTCTAGCGGCCCCCCAAACGAGCAGTACTTC. It encodes CASSYSSSGPPNEQYF.

In its sample, this clone was seen once. This chain links TRBV7-2 with TRBJ2-7, with 9 bases fitting TRBD2. Unmatched junction bases numbered 3, after V lost 5 bases and J lost 7 bases. Germline V gene data show CDR1 as SGHTA and CDR2 as FQGNSA. CDR3 size: 12 residues. For the CDR3, the DNA is TGTGCCAGCAGCGCGGGGGGGCGGGAGCAGTACTTC. It translates to CASSAGGREQYF.

Written as DNA, the CDR3 is TGTGCCAGCAGTGCCCAGACAGTCAACACTGAAGCTTTCTTT. Amino acids: CASSAQTVNTEAFF. This rearrangement joins TRBV2 to TRBJ1-1; D may be TRBD1 (5 bases). The germline V gene encodes CDR1 SNHLY and CDR2 FYNNEI. CDR3 length: 14 residues. Trimming removed 4 bases at V and 2 bases at J, with 11 bases between.

The V call is TRBV27, the J call TRBJ2-7; D gene uncertain. The CDR3 is made up of 14 amino acids. Trimming left V 3 bases short and J 5 bases short, with 14 bases between. CDR1 is MNHEY and CDR2 is SMNVEV in the germline V gene (reference sequence). The CDR3 reads CASSFRSVTHEQYF. DNA for the CDR3: TGTGCCAGCAGTTTTCGGAGCGTTACCCACGAGCAGTACTTC.

This CDR3 is CAWSHRLAGGSKNIQYF. CDR3 coding DNA: TGTGCCTGGAGTCACAGACTAGCGGGGGGATCCAAAAACATTCAGTACTTC. The V and J genes are TRBV30 and TRBJ2-4; 13 nucleotides align to TRBD2. Germline values: CDR1 GTSNPN, CDR2 SVGIG (reference sequence). This CDR3 contains 17 residues. Losses at the gene ends were 2 bases for V and 2 bases for J; bases not matched to a gene: 6.

V and J are TRBV19 and TRBJ2-7, with D possibly being TRBD1 (5 bases). Germline CDR1 LNHDA, CDR2 SQIVND (reference sequence). With 3 bases removed from V and 0 bases from J, the gap between germline ends came to 15 bases. The CDR3 has 16 residues. The CDR3 loop reads CASSIGAGDFSYEQYF. The CDR3 region has the DNA TGTGCCAGTAGTATTGGGGCAGGAGACTTCTCCTACGAGCAGTACTTC.

The J gene is TRBJ2-5, the V gene TRBV5-1, with 7 bases that match TRBD1. Looked up from germline, CDR1 is SGHRS and CDR2 is YFSETQ. V was pared by 4 bases and J by 5 bases, with 8 bases of the junction left unmatched. The CDR3 runs 14 residues. CDR3 coding DNA: TGCGCCAGCAGCCCACGGGACAGCTGGGAGACCCAGTACTTC. Translated, it gives CASSPRDSWETQYF.

The chain combines TRBV5-4 with TRBJ2-7, with D uncertain. Trimming left V 1 base short and J 0 bases short, with 11 bases between. The CDR3 length is 15 residues. The germline V gene encodes CDR1 SGHNT and CDR2 YYREEE (reference sequence). CDR3: CASSLSGKGSYEQYF. Written as DNA, the CDR3 is TGTGCCAGCAGCTTGTCAGGCAAGGGCTCCTACGAGCAGTACTTC.

The rearrangement uses TRBV19 and TRBJ2-3, with D tentatively TRBD2 (5 bases). The CDR3 totals 13 residues. CDR1 is LNHDA, CDR2 SQIVND, per germline (reference sequence). Trimming shortened V by 9 bases and J by 4 bases, and 14 bases separated the two germline ends. Here the CDR3 reads CASHPTGADTQYF. The CDR3 nucleotides read TGTGCCAGCCATCCTACCGGGGCAGATACGCAGTATTTT. Full variable domain (outside the CDR3, taken from reference TRBV19 and TRBJ2-3): DGGITQSPKYLFRKEGQNVTLSCEQNLNHDAMYWYRQDPGQGLRLIYYSQIVNDFQKGDIAEGYSVSREKKESFPLTVTSAQKNPTAFYLCASHPTGADTQYFGPGTRLTVL.

This sequence joins TRBV7-2 and TRBJ2-5, with 9 bases matching TRBD2. V lost 8 bases to trimming and J lost 9 bases; unmatched junction nucleotides: 22. The CDR3 has 17 residues. Germline loops: CDR1 SGHTA, CDR2 FQGNSA. This chain's CDR3 is CASSRLAAPGSFGAQYF. For the CDR3, the DNA is TGTGCCAGCTCCCGACTAGCGGCCCCAGGGTCCTTTGGGGCCCAGTACTTC.

The rearrangement links TRBV29-1 to TRBJ1-1; D may be TRBD1 (5 bases). This CDR3 has 13 amino acids. The V gene's germline CDR1 is SQVTM and CDR2 ANQGSEA. V was trimmed by 8 bases and J by 8 bases, leaving 21 bases between them. In DNA, the CDR3 is TGCAGCTCCAGATCCGGGACCGTTGCCGAAGCTTTCTTT. Protein sequence: CSSRSGTVAEAFF.

This chain joins TRBV7-2 and TRBJ2-7; perhaps TRBD2 as D (5 bases). Germline CDR1 SGHTA, CDR2 FQGNSA. Trimming cost V 0 bases and J 1 base, with 7 bases left between them. The length of the CDR3 is 14 residues. As DNA, the CDR3 is TGTGCCAGCAGCTTAGCGGAGGCTTCCTACGAGCAGTACTTC. Protein: CASSLAEASYEQYF.

This clone has just one count. The genes are TRBV19 and TRBJ1-1, with unresolved D. CDR1 LNHDA and CDR2 SQIVND come from the germline V gene (reference sequence). V shed 0 bases and J shed 0 bases, with 5 bases lying between them. This CDR3 has 14 amino acids. The CDR3 loop reads CASSIDTMNTEAFF. CDR3 DNA: TGTGCCAGTAGTATAGACACGATGAACACTGAAGCTTTCTTT.

The chain employs TRBV19 and TRBJ1-5; 7 bases are a match to TRBD1. The trim removed 11 bases at V and 4 bases at J, leaving 8 bases unmatched. There are 13 residues in the CDR3. Germline V gene data show CDR1 as LNHDA and CDR2 as SQIVND (reference sequence). Here the CDR3 DNA reads TGTGCCGAACCGGGACAGTCAAATCAGCCCCAGCATTTT. Encoded protein: CAEPGQSNQPQHF.

This chain uses TRBV10-3 with TRBJ2-2; the D gene is possibly TRBD1 (5 bases). The V gene's germline CDR1 is ENHRY and CDR2 SYGVKD. This CDR3 comprises 12 residues. V was clipped by 11 bases and J by 5 bases, with 12 bases between them. The chain's CDR3 is CALQGRTGELFF. CDR3 DNA sequence: TGTGCCCTTCAGGGTAGAACCGGGGAGCTGTTTTTT.

The chain combines TRBV5-1 with TRBJ2-7; D gene unclear. This CDR3 is built from 14 residues. Trimming took 8 bases from V and 7 from J, leaving 22 bases between them. The germline V gene encodes CDR1 SGHRS and CDR2 YFSETQ. The DNA for the CDR3 is TGCGCCAGTCGTTCCCAGGTCCTGAGGCCGGAGCAGTACTTC. It codes for CASRSQVLRPEQYF. The entire variable domain, with the rest obtained from reference TRBV5-1 and TRBJ2-7, is as follows: KAGVTQTPRYLIKTRGQQVTLSCSPISGHRSVSWYQQTPGQGLQFLFEYFSETQRNKGNFPGRFSGRQFSNSRSEMNVSTLELGDSALYLCASRSQVLRPEQYFGPGTRLTVT.

This clone was detected once. This chain joins TRBV7-2 and TRBJ2-7, with TRBD1 matching 9 bases. Germline V gives CDR1 SGHTA, CDR2 FQGNSA. V lost 1 base, J lost 3 bases, and 1 base stayed unmatched. The CDR3 contains 14 residues. This CDR3 reads CASSLGGQGYEQYF. The CDR3 region has the DNA TGTGCCAGCAGCTTAGGGGGACAGGGCTACGAGCAGTACTTC. Variable domain in full (rest from reference TRBV7-2 and TRBJ2-7): GAGVSQSPSNKVTEKGKDVELRCDPISGHTALYWYRQSLGQGLEFLIYFQGNSAPDKSGLPSDRFSAERTGGSVSTLTIQRTQQEDSAVYLCASSLGGQGYEQYFGPGTRLTVT.

This clone was found a few times. The chain links TRBV30 to TRBJ1-2; unclear D gene. This CDR3 region has 13 residues. Germline V gives CDR1 GTSNPN, CDR2 SVGIG (reference sequence). Between the trimmed V and J ends, which lost 0 bases and 2 bases, there was a span of 7 bases. CDR3 nucleotide sequence: TGTGCCTGGAGTGTACGGGGAAACTATGGCTACACCTTC. Encoded protein: CAWSVRGNYGYTF.